This TCR beta chain was sequenced for a study of neurological immune-mediated disorders. TCRdb reanalysed the 5' RACE reads using MiXCR and keeps one entry per CDR3 protein. The sample yields around 65,000 distinct CDR3 sequences, about 5.2% seen once. The V gene's germline CDR1 is SGHRS and CDR2 YFSETQ. The junction had 7 bases not matched to a gene; V was cut back by 4 bases and J by 9 bases. The CDR3 extends over 14 amino acids. This clonotype was detected many times. The chain is built from TRBV5-1 and TRBJ2-4, with TRBD1 matching 10 bases. The sequence was obtained from a human donor with multiple sclerosis. The donor label of this sample is uncertain. Sequenced input: PBMCs. This chain's CDR3 is CASSAGQGISIQYF. For the CDR3, the DNA is TGCGCCAGCAGCGCGGGACAGGGGATTAGCATTCAGTACTTC. The variable domain in full, completed from reference TRBV5-1 and TRBJ2-4, reads KAGVTQTPRYLIKTRGQQVTLSCSPISGHRSVSWYQQTPGQGLQFLFEYFSETQRNKGNFPGRFSGRQFSNSRSEMNVSTLELGDSALYLCASSAGQGISIQYFGAGTRLSVL.